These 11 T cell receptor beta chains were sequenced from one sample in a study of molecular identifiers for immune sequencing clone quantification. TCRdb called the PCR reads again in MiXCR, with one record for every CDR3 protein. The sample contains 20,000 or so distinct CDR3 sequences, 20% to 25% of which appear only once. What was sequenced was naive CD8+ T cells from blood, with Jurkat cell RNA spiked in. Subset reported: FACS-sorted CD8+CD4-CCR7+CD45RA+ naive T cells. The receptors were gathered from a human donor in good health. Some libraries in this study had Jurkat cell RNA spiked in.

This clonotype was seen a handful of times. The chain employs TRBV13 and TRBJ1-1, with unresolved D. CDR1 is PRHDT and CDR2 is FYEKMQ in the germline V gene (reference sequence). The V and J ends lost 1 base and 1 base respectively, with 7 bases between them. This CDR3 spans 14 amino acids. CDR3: CASSLVGQNTEAFF. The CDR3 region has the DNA TGTGCCAGCAGCTTAGTGGGTCAGAACACTGAAGCTTTCTTT.

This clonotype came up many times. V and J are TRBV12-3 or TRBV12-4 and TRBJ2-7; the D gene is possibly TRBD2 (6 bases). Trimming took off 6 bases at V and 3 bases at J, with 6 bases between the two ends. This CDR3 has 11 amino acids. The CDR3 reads CASRGLYEQYF. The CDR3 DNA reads TGTGCCAGCAGGGGACTCTACGAGCAGTACTTC.

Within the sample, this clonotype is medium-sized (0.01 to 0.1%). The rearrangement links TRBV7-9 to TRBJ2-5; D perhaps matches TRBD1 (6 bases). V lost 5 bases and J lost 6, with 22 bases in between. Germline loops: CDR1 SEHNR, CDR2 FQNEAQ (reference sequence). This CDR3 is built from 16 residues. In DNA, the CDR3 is TGTGCCAGCAGCCTCCCTTTACAGGGACGCCCGAAGACCCAGTACTTC. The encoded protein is CASSLPLQGRPKTQYF. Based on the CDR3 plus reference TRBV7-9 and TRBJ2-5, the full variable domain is DTGVSQNPRHKITKRGQNVTFRCDPISEHNRLYWYRQTLGQGPEFLTYFQNEAQLEKSRLLSDRFSAERPKGSFSTLEIQRTEQGDSAMYLCASSLPLQGRPKTQYFGPGTRLLVL.

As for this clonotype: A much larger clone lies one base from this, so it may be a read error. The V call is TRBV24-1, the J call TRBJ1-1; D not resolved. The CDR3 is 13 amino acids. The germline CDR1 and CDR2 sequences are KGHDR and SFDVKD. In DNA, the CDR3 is TGTGCCGCCAGTGAGTGGGAAGGCACTGAAGCTTTCTTT. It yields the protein CAASEWEGTEAFF.

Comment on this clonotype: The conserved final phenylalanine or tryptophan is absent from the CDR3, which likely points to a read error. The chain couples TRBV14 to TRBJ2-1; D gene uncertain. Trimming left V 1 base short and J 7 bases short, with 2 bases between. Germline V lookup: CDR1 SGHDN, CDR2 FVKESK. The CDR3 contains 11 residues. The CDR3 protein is CASSQGNEQFL. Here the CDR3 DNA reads TGTGCCAGCAGCCAAGGGAATGAGCAGTTCCTC.

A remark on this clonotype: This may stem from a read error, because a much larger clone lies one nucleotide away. CDR3 region: CARNPTGTYNEQFF. CDR3 DNA sequence: TGTGCCCGCAACCCGACAGGGACCTACAATGAGCAGTTCTTC. This chain connects TRBV28 to TRBJ2-1, with TRBD1 identical over 7 bases. Trimming at V came to 11 bases and at J to 2 bases, leaving 9 bases not matched to a gene. CDR3 length: 14 amino acids. The V gene's germline CDR1 is MDHEN and CDR2 SYDVKM.

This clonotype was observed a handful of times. CDR3 protein: CASSGDSPNEQFF. DNA of the CDR3: TGTGCCAGCAGCGGGGACAGCCCGAATGAGCAGTTCTTC. V usage is TRBV5-6 and J usage is TRBJ2-1; 7 nucleotides line up with TRBD1. CDR3 size: 13 residues. V gave up 4 bases and J gave up 7 bases; unmatched junction bases: 5. The V gene's germline CDR1 is SGHDT and CDR2 YYEEEE.

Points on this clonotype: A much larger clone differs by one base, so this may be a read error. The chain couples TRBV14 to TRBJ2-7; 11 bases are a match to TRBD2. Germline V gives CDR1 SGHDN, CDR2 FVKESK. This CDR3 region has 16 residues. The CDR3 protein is CAGSQVTGLAAYEQYF. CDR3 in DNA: TGTGCCGGCAGCCAAGTGACGGGACTAGCGGCCTACGAGCAGTACTTC.

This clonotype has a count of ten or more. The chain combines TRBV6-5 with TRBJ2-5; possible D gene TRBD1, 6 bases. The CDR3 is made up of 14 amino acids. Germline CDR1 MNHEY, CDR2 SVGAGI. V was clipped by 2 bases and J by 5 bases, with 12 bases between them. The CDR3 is CASSYRTVYETQYF. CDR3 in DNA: TGTGCCAGCAGTTACCGGACAGTTTATGAGACCCAGTACTTC.

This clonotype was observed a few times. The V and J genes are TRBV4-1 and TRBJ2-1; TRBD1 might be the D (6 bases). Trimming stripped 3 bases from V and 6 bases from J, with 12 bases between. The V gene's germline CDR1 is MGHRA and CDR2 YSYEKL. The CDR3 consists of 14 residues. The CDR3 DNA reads TGCGCCAGCAGCCATTACGAGGGGGTCAATGAGCAGTTCTTC. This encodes CASSHYEGVNEQFF.

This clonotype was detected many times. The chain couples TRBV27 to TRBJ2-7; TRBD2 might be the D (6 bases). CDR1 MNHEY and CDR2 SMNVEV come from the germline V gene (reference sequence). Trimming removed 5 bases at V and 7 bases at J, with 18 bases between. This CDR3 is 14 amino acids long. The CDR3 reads CASSLLHGGPEQYF. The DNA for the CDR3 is TGTGCCAGCAGTCTACTCCACGGAGGGCCGGAGCAGTACTTC.